This T cell receptor beta chain was retrieved from a study of chemoradiotherapy in HPV16-positive cancers. This CDR3 spans 14 amino acids. Per germline, CDR1 SGHDN and CDR2 FVKESK. V gave up 4 bases and J gave up 3 bases; unmatched junction bases: 0. The table came from immunoSEQ multiplex PCR; TCRdb's copy has only in-frame clones and leaves some out. The table includes 30,000 or so clones, roughly 88% detected once. This sequence originates from a human donor with HPV-associated anogenital cancer. Material: blood, obtained from a patient who underwent chemoradiotherapy. V gene TRBV14 combines with J gene TRBJ2-1; 10 bases are shared with TRBD1. This chain's CDR3 is CASSRDRGYNEQFF. The CDR3 DNA is TGTGCCAGCAGCCGGGACAGGGGCTACAATGAGCAGTTCTTC.